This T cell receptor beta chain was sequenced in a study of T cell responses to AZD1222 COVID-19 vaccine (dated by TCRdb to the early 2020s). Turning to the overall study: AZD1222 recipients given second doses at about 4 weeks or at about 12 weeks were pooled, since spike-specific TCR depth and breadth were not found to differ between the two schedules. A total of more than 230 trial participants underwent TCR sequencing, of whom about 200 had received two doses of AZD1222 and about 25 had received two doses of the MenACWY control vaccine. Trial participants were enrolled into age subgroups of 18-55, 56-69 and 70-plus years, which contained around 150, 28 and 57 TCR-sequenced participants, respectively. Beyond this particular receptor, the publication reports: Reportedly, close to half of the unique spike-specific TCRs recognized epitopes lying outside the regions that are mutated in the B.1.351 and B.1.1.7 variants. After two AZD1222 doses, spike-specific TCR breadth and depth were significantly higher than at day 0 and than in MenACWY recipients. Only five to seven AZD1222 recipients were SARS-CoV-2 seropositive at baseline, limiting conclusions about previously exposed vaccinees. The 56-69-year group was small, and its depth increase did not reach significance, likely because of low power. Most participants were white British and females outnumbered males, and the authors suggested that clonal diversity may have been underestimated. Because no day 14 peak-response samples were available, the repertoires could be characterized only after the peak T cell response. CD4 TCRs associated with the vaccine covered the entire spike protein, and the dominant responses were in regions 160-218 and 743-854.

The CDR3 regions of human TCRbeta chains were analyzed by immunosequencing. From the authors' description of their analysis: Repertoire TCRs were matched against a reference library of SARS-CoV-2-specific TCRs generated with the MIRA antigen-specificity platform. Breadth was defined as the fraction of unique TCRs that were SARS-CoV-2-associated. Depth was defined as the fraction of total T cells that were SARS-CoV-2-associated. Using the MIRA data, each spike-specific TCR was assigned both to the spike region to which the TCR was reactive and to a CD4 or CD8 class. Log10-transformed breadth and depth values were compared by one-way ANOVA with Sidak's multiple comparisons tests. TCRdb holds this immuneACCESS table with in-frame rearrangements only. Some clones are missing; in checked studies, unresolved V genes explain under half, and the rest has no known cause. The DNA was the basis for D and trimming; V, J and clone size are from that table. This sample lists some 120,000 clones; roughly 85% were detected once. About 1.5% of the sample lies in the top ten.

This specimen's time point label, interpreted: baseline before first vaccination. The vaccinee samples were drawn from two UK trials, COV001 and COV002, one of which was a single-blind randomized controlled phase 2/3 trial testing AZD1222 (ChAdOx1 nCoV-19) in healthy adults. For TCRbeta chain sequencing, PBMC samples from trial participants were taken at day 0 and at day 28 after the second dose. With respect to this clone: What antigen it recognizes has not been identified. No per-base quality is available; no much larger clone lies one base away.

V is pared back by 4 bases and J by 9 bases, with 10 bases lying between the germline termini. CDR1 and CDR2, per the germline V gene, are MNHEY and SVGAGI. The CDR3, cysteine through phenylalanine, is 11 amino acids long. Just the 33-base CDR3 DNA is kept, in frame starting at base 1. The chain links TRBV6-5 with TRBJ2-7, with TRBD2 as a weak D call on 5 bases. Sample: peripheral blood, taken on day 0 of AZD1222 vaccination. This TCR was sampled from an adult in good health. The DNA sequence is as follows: TGTGCCAGCAGTTGGAGCGGTGTGCAGTACTTC. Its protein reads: CASSWSGVQYF.